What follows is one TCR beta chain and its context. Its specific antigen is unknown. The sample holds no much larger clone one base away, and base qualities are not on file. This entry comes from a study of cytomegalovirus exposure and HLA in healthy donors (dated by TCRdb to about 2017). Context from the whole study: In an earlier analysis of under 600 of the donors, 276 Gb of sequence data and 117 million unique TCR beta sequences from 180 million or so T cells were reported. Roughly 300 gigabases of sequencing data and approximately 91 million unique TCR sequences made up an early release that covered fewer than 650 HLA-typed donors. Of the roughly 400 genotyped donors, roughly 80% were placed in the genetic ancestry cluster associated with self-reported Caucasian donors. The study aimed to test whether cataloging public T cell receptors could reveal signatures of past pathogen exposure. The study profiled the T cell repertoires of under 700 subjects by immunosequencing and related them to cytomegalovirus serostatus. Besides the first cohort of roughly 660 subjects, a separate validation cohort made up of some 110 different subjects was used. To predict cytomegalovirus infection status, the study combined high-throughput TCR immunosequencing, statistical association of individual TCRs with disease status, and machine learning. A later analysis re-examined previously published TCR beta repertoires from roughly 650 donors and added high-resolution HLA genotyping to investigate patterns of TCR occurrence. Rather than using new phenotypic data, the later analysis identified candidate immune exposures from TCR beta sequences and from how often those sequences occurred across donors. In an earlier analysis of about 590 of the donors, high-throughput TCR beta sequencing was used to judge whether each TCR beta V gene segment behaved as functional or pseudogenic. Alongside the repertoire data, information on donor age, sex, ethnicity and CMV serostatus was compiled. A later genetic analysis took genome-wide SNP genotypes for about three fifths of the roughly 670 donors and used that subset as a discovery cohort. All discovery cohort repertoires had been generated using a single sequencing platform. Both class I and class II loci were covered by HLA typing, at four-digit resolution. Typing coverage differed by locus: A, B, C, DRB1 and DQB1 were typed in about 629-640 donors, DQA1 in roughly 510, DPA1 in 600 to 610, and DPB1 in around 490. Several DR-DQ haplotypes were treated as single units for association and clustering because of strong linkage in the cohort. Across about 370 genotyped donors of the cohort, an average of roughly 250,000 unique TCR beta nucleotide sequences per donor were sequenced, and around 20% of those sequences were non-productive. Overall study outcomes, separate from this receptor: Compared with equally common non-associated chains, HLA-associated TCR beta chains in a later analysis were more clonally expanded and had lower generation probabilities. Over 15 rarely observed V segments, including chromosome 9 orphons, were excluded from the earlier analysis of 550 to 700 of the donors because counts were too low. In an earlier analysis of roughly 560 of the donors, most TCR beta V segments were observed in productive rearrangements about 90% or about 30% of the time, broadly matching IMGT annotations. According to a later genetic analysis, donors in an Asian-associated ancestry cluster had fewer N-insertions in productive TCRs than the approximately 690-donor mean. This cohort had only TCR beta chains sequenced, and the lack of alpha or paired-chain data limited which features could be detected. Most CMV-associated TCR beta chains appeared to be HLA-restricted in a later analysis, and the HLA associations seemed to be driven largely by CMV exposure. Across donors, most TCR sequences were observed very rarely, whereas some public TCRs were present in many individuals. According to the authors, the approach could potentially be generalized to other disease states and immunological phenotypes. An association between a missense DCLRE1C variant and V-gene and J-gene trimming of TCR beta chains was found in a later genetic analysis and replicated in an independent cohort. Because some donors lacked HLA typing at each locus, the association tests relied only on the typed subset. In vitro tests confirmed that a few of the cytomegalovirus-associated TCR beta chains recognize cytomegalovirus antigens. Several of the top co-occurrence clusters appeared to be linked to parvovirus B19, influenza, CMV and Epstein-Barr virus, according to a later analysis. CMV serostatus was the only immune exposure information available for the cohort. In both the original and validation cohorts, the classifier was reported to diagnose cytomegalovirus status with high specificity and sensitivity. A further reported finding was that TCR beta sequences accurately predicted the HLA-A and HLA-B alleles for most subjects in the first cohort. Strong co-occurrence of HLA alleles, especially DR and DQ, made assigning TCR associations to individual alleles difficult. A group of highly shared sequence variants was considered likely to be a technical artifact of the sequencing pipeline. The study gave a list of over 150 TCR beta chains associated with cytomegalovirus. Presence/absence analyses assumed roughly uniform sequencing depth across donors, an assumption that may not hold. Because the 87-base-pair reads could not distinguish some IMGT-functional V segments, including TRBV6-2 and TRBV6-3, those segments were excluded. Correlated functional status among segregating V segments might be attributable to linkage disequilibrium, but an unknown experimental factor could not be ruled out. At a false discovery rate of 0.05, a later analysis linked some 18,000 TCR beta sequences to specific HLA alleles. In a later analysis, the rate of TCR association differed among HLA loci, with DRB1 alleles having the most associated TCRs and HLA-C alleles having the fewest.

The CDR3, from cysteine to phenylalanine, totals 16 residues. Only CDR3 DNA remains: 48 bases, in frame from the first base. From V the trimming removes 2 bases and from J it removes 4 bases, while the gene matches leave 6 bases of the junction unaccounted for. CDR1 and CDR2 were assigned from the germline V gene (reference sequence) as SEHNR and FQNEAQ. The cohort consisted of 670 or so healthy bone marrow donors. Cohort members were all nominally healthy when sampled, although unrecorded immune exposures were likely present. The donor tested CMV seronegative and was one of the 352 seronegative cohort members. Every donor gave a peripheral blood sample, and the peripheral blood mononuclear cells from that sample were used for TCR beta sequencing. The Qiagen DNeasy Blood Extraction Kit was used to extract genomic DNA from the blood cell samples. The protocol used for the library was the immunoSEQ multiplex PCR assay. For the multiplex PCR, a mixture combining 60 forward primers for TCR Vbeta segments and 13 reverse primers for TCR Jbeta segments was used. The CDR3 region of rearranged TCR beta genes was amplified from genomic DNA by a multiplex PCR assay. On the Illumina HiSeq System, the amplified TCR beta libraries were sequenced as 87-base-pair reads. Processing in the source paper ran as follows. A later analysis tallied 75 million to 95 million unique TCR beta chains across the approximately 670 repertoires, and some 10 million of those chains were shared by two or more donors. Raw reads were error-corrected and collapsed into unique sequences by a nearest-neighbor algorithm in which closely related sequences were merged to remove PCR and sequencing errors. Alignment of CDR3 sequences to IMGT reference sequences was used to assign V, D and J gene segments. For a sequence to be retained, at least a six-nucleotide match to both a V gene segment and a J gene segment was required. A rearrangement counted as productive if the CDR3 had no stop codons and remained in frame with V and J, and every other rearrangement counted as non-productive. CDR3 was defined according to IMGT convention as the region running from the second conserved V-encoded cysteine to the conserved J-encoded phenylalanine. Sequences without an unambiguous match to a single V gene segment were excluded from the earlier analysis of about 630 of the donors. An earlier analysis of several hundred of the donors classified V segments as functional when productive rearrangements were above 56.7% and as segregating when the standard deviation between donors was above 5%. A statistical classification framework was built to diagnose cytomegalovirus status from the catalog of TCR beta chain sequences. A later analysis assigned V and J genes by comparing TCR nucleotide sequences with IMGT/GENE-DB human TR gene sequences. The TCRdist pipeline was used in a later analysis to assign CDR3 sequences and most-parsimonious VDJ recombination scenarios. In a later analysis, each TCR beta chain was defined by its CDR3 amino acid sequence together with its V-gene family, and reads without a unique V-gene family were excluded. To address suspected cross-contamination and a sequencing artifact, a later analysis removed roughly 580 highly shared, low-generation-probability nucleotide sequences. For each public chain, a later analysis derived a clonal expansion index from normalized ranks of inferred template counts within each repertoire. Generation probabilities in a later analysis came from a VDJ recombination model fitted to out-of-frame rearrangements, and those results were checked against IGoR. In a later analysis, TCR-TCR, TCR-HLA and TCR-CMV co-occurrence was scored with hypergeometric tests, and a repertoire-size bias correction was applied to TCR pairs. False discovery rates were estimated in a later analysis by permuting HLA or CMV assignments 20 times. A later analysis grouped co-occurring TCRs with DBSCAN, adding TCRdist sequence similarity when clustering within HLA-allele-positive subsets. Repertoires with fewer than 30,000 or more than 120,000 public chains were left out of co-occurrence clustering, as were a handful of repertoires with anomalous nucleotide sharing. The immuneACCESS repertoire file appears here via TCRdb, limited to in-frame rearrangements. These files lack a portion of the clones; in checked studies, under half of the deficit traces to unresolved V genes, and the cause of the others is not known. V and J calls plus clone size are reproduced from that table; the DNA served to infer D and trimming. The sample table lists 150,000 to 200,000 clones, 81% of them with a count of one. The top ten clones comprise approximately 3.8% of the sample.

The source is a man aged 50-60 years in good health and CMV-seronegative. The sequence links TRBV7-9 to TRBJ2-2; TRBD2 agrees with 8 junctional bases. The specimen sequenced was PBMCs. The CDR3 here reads CASSLYGGEITGELFF. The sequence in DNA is TGTGCCAGCAGCTTATACGGGGGGGAGATCACCGGGGAGCTGTTTTTT.